Following are 8 T cell receptor beta chains from one sample sequenced in a study of beta chain features in type 1 diabetes. The authors reverse transcribed all of the isolated RNA, so sequencing captured expressed TCRB transcripts. Generated by immunoSEQ multiplex PCR, the TCRdb table keeps only in-frame clones and is missing some. The sample lists roughly 38,000 clones, approximately 70% occurring once. Findings and caveats of the study: All four CD4+ subsets of Type 1 diabetes patients contained TCRB CDR3s that were moderately but significantly shorter.

These receptors have no known antigen. Material for sequencing was Tregs from blood. These receptor sequences come from a man younger than 45 with type 1 diabetes. Some clones in this sample may be carry-over from other donors' samples.

J is TRBJ2-7 and V is TRBV14, with D possibly being TRBD1 (6 bases). Germline V gene data show CDR1 as SGHDN and CDR2 as FVKESK. Trimming removed 6 bases from V and 5 bases from J, with 14 bases in between. The CDR3 has 13 amino acids. The CDR3 loop is CASSRSGQNEQYF. CDR3 coding DNA: TGTGCCAGCAGTCGCAGCGGACAGAACGAGCAGTACTTC.

This chain uses TRBV18 with TRBJ2-5, with D tentatively TRBD2 (6 bases). This CDR3 contains 14 residues. CDR1 is KGHSH and CDR2 is LQKENI in the germline V gene. V dropped 5 bases and J dropped 2 bases, with 12 bases sitting between them. The CDR3 DNA reads TGTGCCAGCTCATCGACCGGGAGTCAAGAGACCCAGTACTTC. It encodes CASSSTGSQETQYF.

The rearrangement uses TRBV6-6 and TRBJ2-7; unclear D gene. Trimming left V 1 base short and J 2 bases short, with 9 bases between. There are 14 residues in the CDR3. The germline V gene encodes CDR1 MNHNY and CDR2 SVGAGI (reference sequence). CDR3: CASSYWAETYEQYF. The CDR3 DNA follows: TGTGCCAGCAGTTACTGGGCAGAAACCTACGAGCAGTACTTC.

This clone has just one count. The chain joins TRBV29-1 to TRBJ2-2; no firm D call. This CDR3 comprises 12 residues. Germline V lookup: CDR1 SQVTM, CDR2 ANQGSEA. CDR3 DNA sequence: TGCAGTGTTATACAGAACACCGGGGAGCTGTTTTTT. It specifies CSVIQNTGELFF.

This clone occurred a few times. This rearrangement joins TRBV6-6 to TRBJ1-3; the D is unclear. Per the germline V gene, CDR1 is MNHNY and CDR2 is SVGAGI (reference sequence). The CDR3 totals 11 residues. The V gene lost 10 bases and the J gene lost 4 bases, with 8 bases spanning the gap. CDR3 coding DNA: TGTGCCATTTTGTCAGGAAACACCATATATTTT. Residues: CAILSGNTIYF.

The rearrangement links TRBV7-2 to TRBJ2-7; D is perhaps TRBD1 (6 bases). From germline, CDR1 is SGHTA and CDR2 FQGNSA. The ends were cut back, 5 bases at V and 3 bases at J, with 17 bases in the middle. CDR3 size: 15 residues. The CDR3 coding sequence is TGTGCCAGCAGCGACCAACCGGGACACCGCTACGAGCAGTACTTC. This gives the protein CASSDQPGHRYEQYF.

J is TRBJ2-3 and V is TRBV29-1; 9 nucleotides line up with TRBD2. The V segment lost 3 bases and the J segment 0 bases; nucleotides outside the gene matches: 4. Germline V lookup: CDR1 SQVTM, CDR2 ANQGSEA. The CDR3 contains 15 residues. The CDR3 DNA is TGCAGCGTTGACCCTAGCGGGGTTAGCACAGATACGCAGTATTTT. Its translation: CSVDPSGVSTDTQYF.

CDR3 residues: CASSSRLAGGPYADTQYF. The CDR3 nucleotides read TGTGCCAGCAGCTCCCGACTAGCGGGGGGGCCGTACGCAGATACGCAGTATTTT. The genes are TRBV5-5 and TRBJ2-3, with TRBD2 matching 14 bases. The CDR3 is 18 residues long. The germline gives CDR1 SGHKS, CDR2 YYEKEE (reference sequence). J was trimmed by 4 bases and V by 3 bases; bases with no gene match: 10.